Listed here is a single T cell receptor (beta chain). Clones were sequenced by immunoSEQ multiplex PCR, and TCRdb holds only the in-frame ones, with some missing. This table holds under 450,000 clones, 87% found once. CDR3 size: 12 residues. V shed 9 bases and J shed 4 bases, with 13 bases lying between them. Germline CDR1 SGHRS, CDR2 YFSETQ. The sample is drawn from a study of blood T cell repertoires in COVID-19. The chain is built from TRBV5-1 and TRBJ1-2; TRBD1 is a possible D gene (5 bases). Material: PBMCs or T cells enriched from blood (not recorded which). The receptor was isolated from a woman between 25 and 40 years old who had recovered from COVID-19. The CDR3 here is CATSSQGYGYTF. The CDR3 coding sequence is TGCGCCACCTCTTCGCAGGGCTATGGCTACACCTTC.